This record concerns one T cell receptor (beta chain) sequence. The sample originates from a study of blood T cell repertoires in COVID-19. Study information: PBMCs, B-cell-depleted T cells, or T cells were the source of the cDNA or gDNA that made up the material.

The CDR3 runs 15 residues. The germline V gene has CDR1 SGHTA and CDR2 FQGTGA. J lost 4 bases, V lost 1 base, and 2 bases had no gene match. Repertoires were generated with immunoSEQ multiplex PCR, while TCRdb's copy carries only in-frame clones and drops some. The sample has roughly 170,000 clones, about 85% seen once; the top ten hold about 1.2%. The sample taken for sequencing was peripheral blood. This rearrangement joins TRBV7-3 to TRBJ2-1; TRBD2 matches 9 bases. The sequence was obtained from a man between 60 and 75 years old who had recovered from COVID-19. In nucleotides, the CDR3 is TGTGCCAGCAGCTTAAAGCGGGGGGCATACAATGAGCAGTTCTTC. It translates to CASSLKRGAYNEQFF.